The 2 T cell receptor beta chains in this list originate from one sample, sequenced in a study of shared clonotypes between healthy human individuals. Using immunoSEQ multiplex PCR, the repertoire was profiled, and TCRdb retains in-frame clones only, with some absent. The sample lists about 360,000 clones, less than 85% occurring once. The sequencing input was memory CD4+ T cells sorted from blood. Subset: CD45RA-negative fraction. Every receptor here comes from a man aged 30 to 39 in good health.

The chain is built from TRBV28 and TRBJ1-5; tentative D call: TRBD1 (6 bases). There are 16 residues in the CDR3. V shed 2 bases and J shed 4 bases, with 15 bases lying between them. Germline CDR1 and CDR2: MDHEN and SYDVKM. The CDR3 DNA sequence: TGTGCCAGCAGTTTAAATTCTCAGGGGCAAAATCAGCCCCAGCATTTT. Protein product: CASSLNSQGQNQPQHF.

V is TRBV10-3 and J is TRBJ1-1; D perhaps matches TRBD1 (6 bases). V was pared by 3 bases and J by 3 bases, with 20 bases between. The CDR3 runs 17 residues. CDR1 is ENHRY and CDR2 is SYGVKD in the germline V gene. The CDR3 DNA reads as TGTGCCATCAGTGACAGTGGGGTCACAGGGATGGACACTGAAGCTTTCTTT. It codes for CAISDSGVTGMDTEAFF.